Given below is one T cell receptor (beta chain) in context. Its antigen is unknown. The source of the sample is a study of cytotoxic CD8 clonotypes in ibrutinib-treated CLL. Whole-study findings and limits: Collection times varied between progressing and sustained-remission patients.

The CDR3 is 12 amino acids. Germline CDR1 reads MNHEY; CDR2 reads SMNVEV (reference sequence). Trimming shortened V by 8 bases and J by 4 bases, and 10 bases separated the two germline ends. Target depth was 1 in 200,000 to 1 in 1 million T cells, about 10x per clonotype. The data were produced by immunoSEQ multiplex PCR, yet TCRdb's version contains in-frame clones alone and is incomplete. The sample lists around 310,000 clones; more than 65% were seen once. The clonotype originates from a human donor with chronic lymphocytic leukemia. Material: PBMCs, obtained before ibrutinib treatment. The rearrangement uses TRBV27 and TRBJ2-3; D not resolved. CDR3 protein: CASWGISDTQYF. Written as DNA, the CDR3 is TGTGCCAGCTGGGGAATTTCAGATACGCAGTATTTT.